The rows below give T cell receptor beta chains drawn from one sample of a study of blood T cells in healthy people across ages. TCRdb re-derived calls from the 5' RACE reads in MiXCR, one entry per CDR3 protein. The sample holds about 1.6 million distinct CDR3 sequences, around 36% seen once. Sequenced: blood. These receptors were taken from a woman younger than 45 in good health. Each CDR3 is given with its conserved first and last residue. Each record gives: D gene, V gene, clone size, J gene, CDR3 protein, CDR3 DNA. D genes are given only for firm matches. Part of the rows lack a size; the others show once, few, many or a class for expanded clones.

D: TRBD1
V: TRBV5-1
size: many
J: TRBJ2-3
CDR3: CASSLGQGGADTQYF
DNA: TGTGCCAGCAGCTTGGGACAGGGTGGAGCAGATACGCAGTATTTT

D: TRBD1
V: TRBV28
size: few
J: TRBJ1-4
CDR3: CASSLSSLQGDGEKLFF
DNA: TGTGCCAGCAGTTTATCTTCTTTACAGGGGGATGGAGAAAAACTGTTTTTT

D: -
V: TRBV28
size: -
J: TRBJ2-4
CDR3: CASSLAGPAAKNIQYF
DNA: TGTGCCAGCAGTTTAGCGGGTCCCGCGGCCAAAAACATTCAGTACTTC

D: -
V: TRBV27
size: few
J: TRBJ2-1
CDR3: CASSVLGAQSYNEQFF
DNA: TGTGCCAGCAGTGTGCTAGGGGCTCAATCCTACAATGAGCAGTTCTTC

D: -
V: TRBV20-1
size: few
J: TRBJ1-6
CDR3: CSARVPRGNKNSPLHF
DNA: TGCAGTGCTAGAGTTCCCAGGGGAAACAAGAATTCACCCCTCCACTTT

D: -
V: TRBV10-3
size: few
J: TRBJ2-1
CDR3: CAISKEGENEQFF
DNA: TGTGCCATCAGTAAAGAAGGGGAAAATGAGCAGTTCTTC

D: -
V: TRBV7-3
size: -
J: TRBJ2-1
CDR3: CASSQPGPGEQFF
DNA: TGTGCCAGCAGCCAACCCGGGCCTGGGGAGCAGTTCTTC

D: TRBD1
V: TRBV10-3
size: -
J: TRBJ2-5
CDR3: CATGQGVVETQYF
DNA: TGTGCCACGGGACAGGGGGTTGTGGAGACCCAGTACTTC

D: -
V: TRBV5-1
size: many
J: TRBJ2-1
CDR3: CASSFPGSYNEQFF
DNA: TGTGCCAGCAGCTTCCCCGGATCCTACAATGAGCAGTTCTTC

D: -
V: TRBV27
size: few
J: TRBJ1-5
CDR3: CASSLSTESNQPQHF
DNA: TGTGCCAGCAGTTTATCAACAGAGAGCAATCAGCCCCAGCATTTT

D: -
V: TRBV27
size: -
J: TRBJ1-5
CDR3: CASRTTGNQPQHF
DNA: TGTGCCAGCAGAACGACGGGGAATCAGCCCCAGCATTTT